The 15 T cell receptor beta chains presented below share a single source sample, sequenced in a study of blood T cell repertoires in COVID-19. Sequencing used immunoSEQ multiplex PCR; TCRdb keeps in-frame clones, though not all of them. The table shows 95,000 to 150,000 clones, with around three quarters occurring only once. Specimen: peripheral blood. These receptors were obtained from a man between 60 and 70 years old with active or convalescent COVID-19.

The chain employs TRBV19 and TRBJ1-2, with D possibly being TRBD1 (6 bases). Trimming stripped 2 bases from V and 8 bases from J, with 12 bases between. CDR1 LNHDA and CDR2 SQIVND come from the germline V gene (reference sequence). The CDR3 has 13 residues. The CDR3 spells CASSINRDQGYTF. CDR3 nucleotides: TGTGCCAGTAGTATAAACAGGGACCAGGGCTACACCTTC. Full variable domain (outside the CDR3, taken from reference TRBV19 and TRBJ1-2): DGGITQSPKYLFRKEGQNVTLSCEQNLNHDAMYWYRQDPGQGLRLIYYSQIVNDFQKGDIAEGYSVSREKKESFPLTVTSAQKNPTAFYLCASSINRDQGYTFGSGTRLTVV.

CDR3 DNA sequence: TGTGCCACTCGAGGTGGGACAGGGGCGGGAGAGACCCAGTACTTC. This encodes CATRGGTGAGETQYF. The rearrangement uses TRBV10-3 and TRBJ2-5; TRBD1 matches at 10 bases. Germline CDR1 ENHRY, CDR2 SYGVKD. Trimming removed 10 bases from V and 4 bases from J; junction bases left unmatched: 12. There are 15 residues in the CDR3.

The gene calls are TRBV15 and TRBJ2-4, with 12 bases fitting TRBD2. CDR3 length equals 17 residues. The V gene's germline CDR1 is LNHNV and CDR2 YYDKDF (reference sequence). The V segment lost 0 bases and the J segment 4 bases; nucleotides outside the gene matches: 4. Here the CDR3 reads CATSREGLAGGKNIQYF. CDR3 bases: TGTGCCACCAGCAGAGAGGGCCTAGCGGGAGGGAAAAACATTCAGTACTTC.

V is TRBV29-1 and J is TRBJ2-1; 9 positions agree with TRBD2. The CDR3 has 17 residues. Trimming cost V 1 base and J 0 bases; bases outside gene matches: 7. Germline assignment: CDR1 SQVTM and CDR2 ANQGSEA. CDR3 coding DNA: TGCAGCGTTGAAGGGATGGTAGCGGGAGACTCCTACAATGAGCAGTTCTTC. Its translation is CSVEGMVAGDSYNEQFF.

The gene calls are TRBV10-1 and TRBJ1-2, with TRBD1 matching 10 bases. There are 16 residues in the CDR3. Germline V CDR1 and CDR2: WNHNN, SYGVQD (reference sequence). V was pared by 4 bases and J by 5 bases, with 10 bases of the junction left unmatched. In DNA, the CDR3 is TGCGCCAGCAGTGCAGGGGACAGGGGAGACCGTTATGGCTACACCTTC. This translates into CASSAGDRGDRYGYTF.

V gene TRBV6-5 combines with J gene TRBJ2-2; D uncertain. Trimming cost V 7 bases and J 6 bases, with 6 bases left between them. The CDR3 contains 11 residues. From germline, CDR1 is MNHEY and CDR2 SVGAGI. The CDR3 DNA reads as TGTGCCAGCATCGGTCCCGGGGAGCTGTTTTTT. Its translation is CASIGPGELFF.

The J gene is TRBJ1-2, the V gene TRBV7-2, with unresolved D. The length of the CDR3 is 15 residues. Looked up from germline, CDR1 is SGHTA and CDR2 is FQGNSA. V lost 5 bases, J lost 2 bases, and 15 bases lay in between. CDR3 in DNA: TGTGCCAGCAGCCCCATGAGAGGGCTCAACTATGGCTACACCTTC. Translating it yields CASSPMRGLNYGYTF.

The V call is TRBV5-5, the J call TRBJ2-2; D might be TRBD2 (6 bases). This CDR3 has 13 amino acids. Trimming removed 3 bases at V and 7 bases at J, with 10 bases between. Germline V gives CDR1 SGHKS, CDR2 YYEKEE (reference sequence). CDR3 sequence (DNA): TGTGCCAGCAGCTCTATAGCGGACGGGGAGCTGTTTTTT. This translates into CASSSIADGELFF.

This chain joins TRBV5-4 and TRBJ2-2, with unresolved D. V lost 0 bases and J 3 bases, leaving 6 bases between the germline ends. Germline V gene sequence: CDR1 SGHNT, CDR2 YYREEE (reference sequence). The CDR3 totals 14 residues. The CDR3 coding sequence is TGTGCCAGCAGCTTGGAAGCCCACACCGGGGAGCTGTTTTTT. This translates into CASSLEAHTGELFF. The full variable domain, its missing parts supplied by reference TRBV5-4 and TRBJ2-2, is ETGVTQSPTHLIKTRGQQVTLRCSSQSGHNTVSWYQQALGQGPQFIFQYYREEENGRGNFPPRFSGLQFPNYSSELNVNALELDDSALYLCASSLEAHTGELFFGEGSRLTVL.

This clone was observed a single time. V usage is TRBV5-1 and J usage is TRBJ2-2; D ambiguous. The CDR3 is made up of 16 amino acids. The V end was cut by 0 bases, the J end by 0 bases, with 9 bases between. Germline CDR1 SGHRS, CDR2 YFSETQ. CDR3 nucleotides: TGCGCCAGCAGCTTGGGACACACCACGAACACCGGGGAGCTGTTTTTT. Protein: CASSLGHTTNTGELFF. Variable domain in full (rest from reference TRBV5-1 and TRBJ2-2): KAGVTQTPRYLIKTRGQQVTLSCSPISGHRSVSWYQQTPGQGLQFLFEYFSETQRNKGNFPGRFSGRQFSNSRSEMNVSTLELGDSALYLCASSLGHTTNTGELFFGEGSRLTVL.

This clone was observed at least ten times. The chain couples TRBV2 to TRBJ2-1, with TRBD2 matching over 13 bases. The germline V gene has CDR1 SNHLY and CDR2 FYNNEI. This CDR3 contains 15 residues. V dropped 5 bases and J dropped 5; count of bases not matched to a gene: 3. The CDR3 loop is CASSKTSGRNNEQFF. For the CDR3, the DNA is TGTGCCAGCAGTAAGACTAGCGGGAGGAACAATGAGCAGTTCTTC.

The genes are TRBV7-9 and TRBJ2-1, with 7 bases aligning to TRBD2. Trimming at V came to 5 bases and at J to 2 bases, leaving 18 bases not matched to a gene. The CDR3 is 19 amino acids. Looked up from germline, CDR1 is SEHNR and CDR2 is FQNEAQ (reference sequence). The CDR3 region is CASSLGLADPRGTYNEQFF. In DNA form, the CDR3 reads TGTGCCAGCAGCCTCGGGCTAGCGGATCCAAGAGGGACCTACAATGAGCAGTTCTTC.

The chain combines TRBV3-1 (or the pseudogene TRBV3-2) with TRBJ2-1; 10 nucleotides line up with TRBD2. The CDR3 contains 16 residues. Germline values: CDR1 LGHDT, CDR2 YNNKEL (reference sequence). Trimming cost V 2 bases and J 8 bases; bases outside gene matches: 9. This CDR3 reads CASSQNPSGSPHEQFF. The CDR3 DNA is TGTGCCAGCAGCCAAAACCCTAGCGGGAGCCCGCATGAGCAGTTCTTC.

This clone has at least ten counts. The chain's CDR3 is CASSFRTVSYEQYF. CDR3 DNA: TGTGCCAGCAGCTTCAGGACAGTCAGCTACGAGCAGTACTTC. This sequence joins TRBV7-2 and TRBJ2-7; D might be TRBD1 (6 bases). This CDR3 has 14 amino acids. Germline CDR1 SGHTA, CDR2 FQGNSA. V was pared by 3 bases and J by 3 bases, with 12 bases between.

V gene TRBV7-9 combines with J gene TRBJ1-2, with unresolved D. Germline loops: CDR1 SEHNR, CDR2 FQNEAQ (reference sequence). The CDR3 is made up of 14 amino acids. V dropped 2 bases and J dropped 5 bases, with 12 bases sitting between them. The CDR3 bases are TGTGCCAGCAGCTTAATGGCAGTTTTATATGGCTACACCTTC. Encoded protein: CASSLMAVLYGYTF.